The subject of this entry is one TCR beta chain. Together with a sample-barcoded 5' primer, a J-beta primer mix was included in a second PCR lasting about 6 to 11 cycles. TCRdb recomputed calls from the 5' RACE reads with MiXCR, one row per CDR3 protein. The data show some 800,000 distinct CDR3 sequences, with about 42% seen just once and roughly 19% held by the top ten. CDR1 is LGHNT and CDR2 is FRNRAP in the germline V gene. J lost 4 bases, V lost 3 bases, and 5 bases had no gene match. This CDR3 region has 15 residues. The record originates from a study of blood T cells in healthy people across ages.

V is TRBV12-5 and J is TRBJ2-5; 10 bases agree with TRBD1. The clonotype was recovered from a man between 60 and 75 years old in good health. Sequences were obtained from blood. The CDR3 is CASGFRDRGPETQYF. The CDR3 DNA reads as TGTGCTAGTGGTTTCCGGGACAGGGGCCCAGAGACCCAGTACTTC.